This TCR beta chain comes out of a study of cytomegalovirus exposure and HLA in healthy donors. Germline trimming cut 6 bases from V and 8 bases from J; bases unmatched to any gene: 10. The CDR3 covers 13 residues. In germline, CDR1 is SGDLS, CDR2 YYNGEE. 13 Jbeta primers and 60 Vbeta primers were used for the PCR. Repertoires were generated with immunoSEQ multiplex PCR, while TCRdb's copy carries only in-frame clones and drops some. The table records 200,000 or so clones, approximately 84% of them present only once. The receptor comes from a woman aged 25-40 years in good health and CMV-seropositive. The sample consisted of PBMCs. V and J are TRBV9 and TRBJ2-7; 8 positions agree with TRBD1. The CDR3 region is CASNPTGEAKQYF. In DNA form, the CDR3 reads TGTGCCAGCAACCCGACAGGGGAGGCGAAGCAGTACTTC.